Listed here is a single T cell receptor (beta chain). Its cognate antigen has yet to be identified. No base-level quality is on record; no much larger clone is a single base apart. The collaborating institutions used their own protocols to collect whole blood in K2EDTA tubes. For TCRbeta analysis, collaborators shipped samples as frozen whole blood, isolated PBMCs, or DNA extracted from either of those sample types. These data are taken from a study of blood T cell repertoires in COVID-19 (TCRdb year 2020). In terms of the full investigation: Samples from collaborators originated in the United States, Italy and Spain and spanned both the acute and convalescent phases of COVID-19. Nearly every sample came with metadata listing a de-identified subject ID, COVID-19 status, age in years and sex. Deeply sampled blood TCRbeta repertoires from subjects exposed to, actively infected with, or recovered from COVID-19 were included in the dataset. Samples came from the ongoing ImmuneRACE study (first 160 participants) plus 1,254 subjects from 6 global collaborators. The prospective study material was composed of cDNA or gDNA derived from T cells, B-cell-depleted T cells, or PBMCs. The repertoires were released in a freely available public database meant as a resource for research on the immune response to SARS-CoV-2. HLA class I and class II types, where available, came from metadata supplied by the sample provider rather than from assay-based typing.

The immunoSEQ Assay, a bias-controlled multiplex PCR, was used to amplify TCRbeta CDR3 regions from genomic DNA. From the authors' description of their analysis: The number of nucleated cells in each sample was estimated by amplification of reference gene primers within the assay. To quantify the absolute abundance of each unique TCRbeta CDR3 rearrangement, sequence reads were collapsed and filtered. For each sample, productive Simpson clonality was calculated by taking the square root of Simpson's diversity index across productive rearrangements. The table was pulled from immuneACCESS by TCRdb, which kept in-frame rearrangements only. Such tables lose some clones; where checked, under half of the loss comes from unresolved V genes, and the rest has no known cause. That table supplies the V and J calls and clone size; D and trimming were determined from the DNA. This sample is represented by tens of thousands of clones; roughly 82% of them were singletons. The top ten clones comprise 1.2% of the sample.

The research as a whole found: How much clinical and demographic metadata was included differed by source and by participant, and the metadata was provided uncurated.

V and J lose 8 bases and 3 bases, and a span of 11 bases separates them. CDR3 length: 13 amino acids, cysteine to phenylalanine. The entry retains the CDR3 DNA only, 39 bases that are in frame from base 1. Sequences MNHEY (CDR1) and SVGAGI (CDR2) are obtained from the germline V gene. Sequencing was performed on peripheral blood. This sequence originates from a woman older than 75 with acute or convalescent COVID-19. The chain uses TRBV6-5 and TRBJ2-1; the best D guess is TRBD1, with 6 bases matching. The nucleotides read TGTGCCAGCGGGGGCACGATCTACAATGAGCAGTTCTTC. Its protein reads: CASGGTIYNEQFF.